A selection of T cell receptor beta chains follows, all from one sample in a study of control samples from healthy donors and cancer patients. TCRdb's table, derived via immunoSEQ multiplex PCR, lists solely in-frame clones and lacks some. The sample includes 120,000 to 150,000 clones, around 90% seen only once; the top ten take 7.1%. Sequenced sample: blood. Every receptor here comes from a man aged 18 to 29 in good health. The CDR3 runs from the conserved cysteine through the conserved F or W. D genes are given only for firm matches. Clone sizes are given selectively: once, few, many, or a class where the clone is expanded.

TRBJ1-5 TRBV4-2 - - CASSQENPGGQPQHF TGTGCCAGCAGCCAAGAAAATCCGGGAGGTCAGCCCCAGCATTTT
TRBJ1-5 TRBV10-3 - - CAISESSVSNQPQHF TGTGCCATCAGTGAGAGTAGTGTTAGCAATCAGCCCCAGCATTTT
TRBJ1-1 TRBV7-2 TRBD1 - CASSRRQGATEAFF TGTGCCAGCAGCCGTCGACAGGGGGCCACTGAAGCTTTCTTT
TRBJ1-2 TRBV28 TRBD1 - CASSFWGTGIPLNYGYTF TGTGCCAGCAGTTTTTGGGGGACAGGGATCCCCCTTAACTATGGCTACACCTTC
TRBJ2-7 TRBV3-1/TRBV3-2 - - CASSHRAPSYEQYF TGTGCCAGCAGCCACAGGGCCCCCTCCTACGAGCAGTACTTC
TRBJ1-3 TRBV12-5 - - CASGPAPGNTIYF TGTGCTAGTGGGCCGGCGCCTGGAAACACCATATATTTT
TRBJ1-2 TRBV5-5 - - CASSSTLTGNYGYTF TGTGCCAGCAGCTCTACTCTGACAGGAAACTATGGCTACACCTTC
TRBJ2-7 TRBV7-9 - - CASSLTGVLYEQYF TGTGCCAGCAGCTTGACGGGGGTGCTCTACGAGCAGTACTTC
TRBJ1-6 TRBV23-1 - - CASSQCQGTPLHF TGCGCCAGCAGTCAATGCCAGGGAACACCCCTCCACTTT
TRBJ1-1 TRBV2 - - CASREGEPSANTEAFF TGTGCCAGCAGGGAAGGGGAGCCCTCAGCGAACACTGAAGCTTTCTTT
TRBJ1-2 TRBV9 - few CASSQNWDGGYTF TGTGCCAGCAGCCAGAATTGGGATGGGGGCTACACCTTC
TRBJ2-4 TRBV4-1 TRBD2 - CASSQDPVSGGLQYF TGCGCCAGCAGCCAAGATCCGGTTAGCGGGGGCCTTCAGTACTTC
TRBJ1-3 TRBV28 - - CASSFMQTSGNTIYF TGTGCCAGCAGTTTCATGCAGACATCTGGAAACACCATATATTTT
TRBJ2-3 TRBV5-1 TRBD1 - CASSALQGAGPDTQYF TGCGCCAGCAGCGCATTACAGGGGGCAGGCCCAGATACGCAGTATTTT
TRBJ1-3 TRBV28 - - CASVQQTLSGNTIYF TGTGCCAGCGTCCAACAGACCCTCTCTGGAAACACCATATATTTT
TRBJ1-4 TRBV2 - - CASSSGQTTNEKLFF TGTGCCAGCAGTTCCGGACAGACAACTAATGAAAAACTGTTTTTT
TRBJ2-5 TRBV19 - few CASSDSNTETQYF TGTGCCAGTAGTGATAGCAACACAGAGACCCAGTACTTC
TRBJ1-1 TRBV2 TRBD1 - CASSARDRGLGAFF TGTGCCAGCAGTGCCCGGGACAGGGGGCTAGGAGCTTTCTTT
TRBJ1-6 TRBV6-5 - - CASRDRVSPLHF TGTGCCAGCAGAGACAGAGTGTCACCCCTCCACTTT
TRBJ1-1 TRBV7-6 - - CASSLDGVATEAFF TGTGCCAGCAGCTTAGACGGGGTTGCCACTGAAGCTTTCTTT
TRBJ2-6 TRBV6-2/TRBV6-3 - - CASSPLGWTGANVLTF TGTGCCAGCAGTCCGCTAGGGTGGACTGGGGCCAACGTCCTGACTTTC
TRBJ1-2 TRBV27 TRBD1 - CASSDRDSHYGYTF TGTGCCAGCAGTGACCGGGACAGCCACTATGGCTACACCTTC
TRBJ1-2 TRBV20-1 - - CSASPGIYGYTF TGCAGTGCTAGTCCCGGGATCTATGGCTACACCTTC
TRBJ2-2 TRBV7-8 - - CASSLVAPNTGELFF TGTGCCAGCAGCTTAGTAGCTCCGAACACCGGGGAGCTGTTTTTT
TRBJ2-1 TRBV5-6 TRBD2 - CASSLGILGLENEQFF TGTGCCAGCAGCTTGGGGATACTGGGACTAGAGAATGAGCAGTTCTTC
TRBJ2-7 TRBV6-4 - - CASSLCDYEQYF TGTGCCAGCAGTTTGTGCGACTACGAGCAGTACTTC
TRBJ2-7 TRBV7-6 - - CASSLEVAPVGEQYF TGTGCCAGCAGCTTAGAGGTTGCGCCAGTCGGCGAGCAGTACTTC
TRBJ1-2 TRBV28 - - CASTGTLYGYTF TGTGCCAGCACAGGAACCCTCTATGGCTACACCTTC
TRBJ1-1 TRBV19 - - CASSTYTLNTEAFF TGTGCCAGTAGTACCTATACACTGAACACTGAAGCTTTCTTT
TRBJ1-1 TRBV4-2 - - CASSQEVYVNTEAFF TGTGCCAGCAGCCAAGAAGTATACGTGAACACTGAAGCTTTCTTT
TRBJ1-1 TRBV10-2 TRBD1 few CATRQGQVAEAFF TGCGCCACCCGACAGGGACAGGTCGCTGAAGCTTTCTTT
TRBJ2-7 TRBV2 TRBD2 - CASRSLAGASYEQYF TGTGCCAGCAGAAGCCTAGCGGGAGCATCCTACGAGCAGTACTTC
TRBJ1-1 TRBV5-1 TRBD1 - CASSSGAGGNTEAFF TGCGCCAGCAGCTCCGGGGCAGGGGGGAACACTGAAGCTTTCTTT
TRBJ2-5 TRBV6-6 - once CASSYPASSRETQYF TGTGCCAGCAGTTACCCTGCAAGCTCCAGAGAGACCCAGTACTTC
TRBJ1-4 TRBV29-1 TRBD1 - CSVEFGQGREKLFF TGCAGCGTTGAGTTTGGACAGGGCCGGGAAAAACTGTTTTTT
TRBJ2-1 TRBV4-1 - - CASSRNGPSYNEQFF TGCGCCAGCAGCCGGAACGGGCCATCCTACAATGAGCAGTTCTTC
TRBJ1-2 TRBV6-5 - - CASSYPAGGEDGYTF TGTGCCAGCAGTTACCCCGCGGGTGGGGAGGATGGCTACACCTTC
TRBJ1-5 TRBV7-2 - - CASSLGQGQPQHF TGTGCCAGCAGCTTGGGGCAGGGCCAGCCCCAGCATTTT
TRBJ2-7 TRBV14 - - CASSQKDRLYEQYF TGTGCCAGCAGCCAGAAAGACAGGCTCTACGAGCAGTACTTC
TRBJ1-1 TRBV12-3/TRBV12-4 TRBD1 - CASSLAQGTEAFF TGTGCCAGCAGTTTAGCACAGGGGACTGAAGCTTTCTTT
TRBJ2-2 TRBV7-7 TRBD1 - CASSRERQGISGELFF TGTGCCAGCAGCCGCGAGCGACAGGGGATCTCCGGGGAGCTGTTTTTT